These 10 T cell receptor beta chains share one sample of origin, sequenced in a study of blood T cell repertoires in COVID-19. The method was immunoSEQ multiplex PCR; TCRdb's version includes in-frame clones alone and lacks a portion of them. The table shows over 150,000 clones, with around four fifths occurring only once. Sequencing used PBMCs or T cells enriched from blood (not recorded which). These receptors came from a woman in her fifties or sixties who had recovered from COVID-19.

The chain is built from TRBV19 and TRBJ2-2; D might be TRBD1 (6 bases). Germline loops: CDR1 LNHDA, CDR2 SQIVND (reference sequence). V lost 4 bases and J 6 bases, leaving 9 bases between the germline ends. CDR3 length equals 13 residues. In DNA form, the CDR3 reads TGTGCCAGTAGTACACAGGGAGCCGGGGAGCTGTTTTTT. This sequence encodes CASSTQGAGELFF.

In its sample, this clone was seen once. The chain combines TRBV3-1 (or the pseudogene TRBV3-2) with TRBJ2-4; possible D gene TRBD1, 6 bases. There are 13 residues in the CDR3. V was shortened by 3 bases and J by 6 bases, with 9 bases between the two germline ends. Germline V gene data show CDR1 as LGHDT and CDR2 as YNNKEL (reference sequence). The CDR3 nucleotides read TGTGCCAGCAGCCAGGGGGCACGAAACATTCAGTACTTC. This translates into CASSQGARNIQYF.

The chain carries TRBV5-8 and TRBJ2-7; a weak D match, TRBD2 (6 bases). The germline CDR1 and CDR2 sequences are SGHTS and YDEGEE. The V end lost 4 bases, the J end lost 6 bases, and 17 bases lay between the germline ends. The CDR3 is 14 amino acids. The CDR3 sequence: CASSQQHAAGEQYF. The CDR3 nucleotides read TGTGCCAGCAGCCAACAGCACGCAGCGGGCGAGCAGTACTTC. Full variable domain (rest looked up from reference TRBV5-8 and TRBJ2-7): EAGVTQSPTHLIKTRGQQATLRCSPISGHTSVYWYQQALGLGLQFLLWYDEGEERNRGNFPPRFSGRQFPNYSSELNVNALELEDSALYLCASSQQHAAGEQYFGPGTRLTVT.

The CDR3 nucleotides are TGTGCCTGGACCACAGGGGTTCGGTCACCCCTCCACTTT. It yields the protein CAWTTGVRSPLHF. This chain uses TRBV30 with TRBJ1-6; TRBD1 agrees at 7 bases. The CDR3 is 13 residues long. With V trimmed by 4 bases and J by 10 bases, 7 bases remained unmatched. Germline V gene data show CDR1 as GTSNPN and CDR2 as SVGIG (reference sequence). Filled out from reference TRBV30 and TRBJ1-6, the complete variable domain reads SQTIHQWPATLVQPVGSPLSLECTVEGTSNPNLYWYRQAAGRGLQLLFYSVGIGQISSEVPQNLSASRPQDRQFILSSKKLLLSDSGFYLCAWTTGVRSPLHFGNGTRLTVT.

The rearrangement joins TRBV3-1 (or the pseudogene TRBV3-2) to TRBJ2-3; 10 bases agree with TRBD2. In germline, CDR1 is LGHDT, CDR2 YNNKEL (reference sequence). This CDR3 is built from 18 residues. The junction had 11 bases not matched to a gene; V was cut back by 4 bases and J by 1 base. The CDR3 here is CASSPGAGLAVGTDTQYF. CDR3 sequence (DNA): TGTGCCAGCAGCCCCGGCGCAGGACTAGCGGTGGGCACAGATACGCAGTATTTT.

The chain joins TRBV18 to TRBJ1-5; D is undetermined. The CDR3 contains 14 residues. Trimming left V 4 bases short and J 2 bases short, with 9 bases between. Germline assignment: CDR1 KGHSH and CDR2 LQKENI. CDR3 in DNA: TGTGCCAGCTCACAGGGAGTGGGCAATCAGCCCCAGCATTTT. Translating it yields CASSQGVGNQPQHF. Drawing the rest from reference TRBV18 and TRBJ1-5, the complete variable domain is NAGVMQNPRHLVRRRGQEARLRCSPMKGHSHVYWYRQLPEEGLKFMVYLQKENIIDESGMPKERFSAEFPKEGPSILRIQQVVRGDSAAYFCASSQGVGNQPQHFGDGTRLSIL.

This chain uses TRBV28 with TRBJ1-4, with 9 bases identical to TRBD1. Trimming took 5 bases from V and 8 from J; bases not matched to a gene: 9. Germline V gene data show CDR1 as MDHEN and CDR2 as SYDVKM. The CDR3 sequence is 15 residues long. CDR3 region: CASSLSGTGNEKLFF. As DNA, the CDR3 is TGTGCCAGCAGTCTCTCCGGGACAGGGAACGAAAAACTGTTTTTT.

V is TRBV19 and J is TRBJ1-4; TRBD1 matches at 7 bases. CDR1 is LNHDA and CDR2 is SQIVND in the germline V gene (reference sequence). Trimming removed 7 bases from V and 3 bases from J; junction bases left unmatched: 8. The CDR3 sequence is 15 residues long. The DNA of the CDR3 is TGTGCCAGTATCTCAGGACAGGCTCCTAATGAAAAACTGTTTTTT. Protein sequence: CASISGQAPNEKLFF.

The chain has TRBV4-1 and TRBJ1-2; D call uncertain. This CDR3 is 11 amino acids long. CDR1 MGHRA and CDR2 YSYEKL come from the germline V gene. The V end lost 0 bases, the J end lost 11 bases, and 7 bases lay between the germline ends. The CDR3 bases are TGCGCCAGCAGCCAAGAGGGCCTGTACACCTTC. Amino acid sequence: CASSQEGLYTF.

The chain uses TRBV4-1 and TRBJ2-7; D possibly corresponds to TRBD1 (6 bases). The CDR3 has 16 residues. Germline loops: CDR1 MGHRA, CDR2 YSYEKL. The V gene lost 3 bases and the J gene lost 2 bases, with 17 bases spanning the gap. CDR3 sequence (DNA): TGCGCCAGCAGCCAGGGTACAGGGATGCCCCCCTACGAGCAGTACTTC. This codes for CASSQGTGMPPYEQYF.